These T cell receptor beta chains were read from a single sample in a study of technical replicates of blood from a few donors. Assay: immunoSEQ multiplex PCR; the TCRdb copy retains only in-frame clones and omits some. The data show tens of thousands of clones, around 95% seen once. The sample consisted of T cells isolated from PBMCs. All receptors derive from a human donor in good health. Each CDR3 is given with its conserved first and last residue. D genes are given only for firm matches. Clone size is not always given. Where it is, it says once, few, many or a class for expanded clones.

TRBV5-1	-	TRBJ1-3	-	TGCGCCAGCAGCTTCGACTGGGGGGCTGGAAACACCATATATTTT	CASSFDWGAGNTIYF
TRBV14	-	TRBJ1-4	TRBD1	TGTGCCAGCAGCCCCTATCCTAGACAGGGCGGGTCGGAAAAACTGTTTTTT	CASSPYPRQGGSEKLFF
TRBV12-5	-	TRBJ2-3	TRBD1	TGTGCTAGTGCCAAGGGGACAGGGGTCACAGATACGCAGTATTTT	CASAKGTGVTDTQYF
TRBV7-8	once	TRBJ1-4	-	TGTGCCAGCAGCACCCCAGGGAGGGTATCGTTGGCTAATGAAAAACTGTTTTTT	CASSTPGRVSLANEKLFF
TRBV28	-	TRBJ2-1	TRBD1	TGTGCCAGCAGCTACCCGGGACAGGGGGTATATGAGCAGTTCTTC	CASSYPGQGVYEQFF
TRBV27	-	TRBJ1-1	-	TGTGCCAGCGCGACACAGGGTGAAGCTTTCTTT	CASATQGEAFF
TRBV6-5	-	TRBJ1-2	-	TGTGCCAGCAGTCGAGACTGGGGCGACTATGGCTACACCTTC	CASSRDWGDYGYTF
TRBV4-1	-	TRBJ2-1	TRBD2	TGCGCCAGCAGCCGCCCTAGCGGGCGCGATGAGCAGTTCTTC	CASSRPSGRDEQFF
TRBV7-8	-	TRBJ1-5	-	TGTGCCAGCAGCCCCCGACAGCCTAATCAGCCCCAGCATTTT	CASSPRQPNQPQHF
TRBV21-1	once	TRBJ1-5	-	TGTGCCAGCAGCATACAGGGAAATCAGCCCCAGCATTTT	CASSIQGNQPQHF
TRBV19	-	TRBJ2-2	TRBD2	TGTGCCAGTAGTATAATGGCTAGCGGGAACACCGGGGAGCTGTTTTTT	CASSIMASGNTGELFF
TRBV4-3	-	TRBJ2-7	TRBD2	TGCGCCAGCAGCCTCGGACTAGCGGGAGGCTCCTACGAGCAGTACTTC	CASSLGLAGGSYEQYF
TRBV7-9	-	TRBJ1-1	TRBD1	TGTGCCAGCAGCAAAACAGGGGTCACTGAAGCTTTCTTT	CASSKTGVTEAFF
TRBV7-9	-	TRBJ2-5	TRBD2	TGTGCCAGCAGCTTGACTAGCGGGAGCGAGACCCAGTACTTC	CASSLTSGSETQYF
TRBV11-3	-	TRBJ2-5	-	TGTGCCAGCAGCCCCGGAGGGGTTTTTAAAGAGACCCAGTACTTC	CASSPGGVFKETQYF
TRBV5-1	-	TRBJ2-7	TRBD2	TGCGCCAGCAGCTTAGTTCTCAGCGGGAGTAAAGAGCAGTACTTC	CASSLVLSGSKEQYF
TRBV4-1	-	TRBJ2-2	-	TGCGCCAGCAGCCAGTTAGGGGCGAACACCGGGGAGCTGTTTTTT	CASSQLGANTGELFF
TRBV4-1	few	TRBJ1-5	TRBD1	TGCGCCAGCAGCAACCGAACAGGGGTTCAGCCCCAGCATTTT	CASSNRTGVQPQHF
TRBV4-1	-	TRBJ2-5	-	TGCGCCAGCAGCCATAGGGGGGGCTCTGGGGAGACCCAGTACTTC	CASSHRGGSGETQYF
TRBV11-2	-	TRBJ2-1	TRBD2	TGTGCCAGCAGCATTAGCGGGAGGGCCGGAGATGAGCAGTTCTTC	CASSISGRAGDEQFF
TRBV28	-	TRBJ2-7	TRBD1	TGTGCCAGCAGTTTAGGGGCAGGGGGTAGCGACGAGCAGTACTTC	CASSLGAGGSDEQYF
TRBV4-3	-	TRBJ2-7	-	TGCGCCAGCAGCCAATATAGGGGGTTATACGAGCAGTACTTC	CASSQYRGLYEQYF
TRBV7-2	-	TRBJ1-5	-	TGTGCCAGCAGCCCGATGGGACTTACGGGAAGGGTTCAGCCCCAGCATTTT	CASSPMGLTGRVQPQHF
TRBV29-1	-	TRBJ2-7	-	TGCAGCGTTGAAGCACAGGGTACCCACGAGCAGTACTTC	CSVEAQGTHEQYF
TRBV5-4	-	TRBJ2-5	-	TGTGCCAGCAGCAATTATTGGAGGACAGACGGGACCCAGTACTTC	CASSNYWRTDGTQYF
TRBV5-6	-	TRBJ1-2	-	TGTGCCAGGTTGTCAGGGAACTATGGCTACACCTTC	CARLSGNYGYTF
TRBV27	once	TRBJ2-7	TRBD1	TGTGCCAGCAGACAGGGGGCTTGGTACTTC	CASRQGAWYF
TRBV5-5	-	TRBJ2-1	TRBD2	TGTGCCAGCATCCGAGCGGGAGGAACCTACAATGAGCAGTTCTTC	CASIRAGGTYNEQFF